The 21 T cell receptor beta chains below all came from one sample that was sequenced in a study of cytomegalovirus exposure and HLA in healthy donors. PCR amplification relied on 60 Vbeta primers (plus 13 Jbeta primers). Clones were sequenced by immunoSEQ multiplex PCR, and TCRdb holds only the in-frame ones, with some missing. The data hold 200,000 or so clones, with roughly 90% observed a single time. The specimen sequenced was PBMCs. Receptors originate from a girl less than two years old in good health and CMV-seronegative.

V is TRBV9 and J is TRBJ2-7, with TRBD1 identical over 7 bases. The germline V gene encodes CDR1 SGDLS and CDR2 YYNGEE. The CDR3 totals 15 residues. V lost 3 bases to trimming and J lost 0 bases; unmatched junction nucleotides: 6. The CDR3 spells CASSAGTVGSYEQYF. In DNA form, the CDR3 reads TGTGCCAGCAGCGCCGGGACAGTAGGCTCCTACGAGCAGTACTTC.

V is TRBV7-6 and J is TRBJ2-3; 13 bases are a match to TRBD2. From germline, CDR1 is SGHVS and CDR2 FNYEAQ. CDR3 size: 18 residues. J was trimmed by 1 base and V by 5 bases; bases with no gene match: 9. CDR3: CASSPGTSGIRRTDTQYF. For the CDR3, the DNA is TGTGCCAGCAGCCCAGGGACTAGCGGGATAAGACGCACAGATACGCAGTATTTT.

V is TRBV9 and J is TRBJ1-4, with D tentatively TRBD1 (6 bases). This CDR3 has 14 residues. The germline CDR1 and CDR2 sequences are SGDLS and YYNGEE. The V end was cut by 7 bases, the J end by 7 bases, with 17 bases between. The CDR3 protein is CASGKQGLSEKLFF. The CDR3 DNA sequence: TGTGCCAGCGGAAAACAGGGATTATCTGAAAAACTGTTTTTT.

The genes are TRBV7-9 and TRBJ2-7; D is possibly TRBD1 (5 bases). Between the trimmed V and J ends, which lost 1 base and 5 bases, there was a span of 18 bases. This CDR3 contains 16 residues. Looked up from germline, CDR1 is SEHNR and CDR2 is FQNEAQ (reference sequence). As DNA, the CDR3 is TGTGCCAGCAGCTTAGAGGGCAGTGTTGTGGGGCACGAGCAGTACTTC. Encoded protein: CASSLEGSVVGHEQYF.

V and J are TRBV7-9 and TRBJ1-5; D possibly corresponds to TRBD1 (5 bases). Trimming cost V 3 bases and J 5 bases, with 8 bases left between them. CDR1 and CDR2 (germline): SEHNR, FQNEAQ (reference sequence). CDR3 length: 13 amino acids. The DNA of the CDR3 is TGTGCCAGCAGCTTTACGGGGGATCAGCCCCAGCATTTT. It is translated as CASSFTGDQPQHF.

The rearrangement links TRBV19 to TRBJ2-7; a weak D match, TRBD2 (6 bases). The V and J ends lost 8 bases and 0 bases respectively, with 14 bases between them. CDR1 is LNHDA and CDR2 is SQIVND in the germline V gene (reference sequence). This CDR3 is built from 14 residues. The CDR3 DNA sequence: TGTGCCAGTTCTCAGACTAGGAGCTCCTACGAGCAGTACTTC. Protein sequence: CASSQTRSSYEQYF.

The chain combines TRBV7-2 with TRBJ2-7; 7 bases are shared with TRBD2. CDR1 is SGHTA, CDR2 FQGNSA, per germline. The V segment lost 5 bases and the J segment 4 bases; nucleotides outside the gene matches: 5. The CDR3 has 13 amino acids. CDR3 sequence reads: CASSRGGGYEQYF. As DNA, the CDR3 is TGTGCCAGCAGCCGCGGGGGAGGATACGAGCAGTACTTC.

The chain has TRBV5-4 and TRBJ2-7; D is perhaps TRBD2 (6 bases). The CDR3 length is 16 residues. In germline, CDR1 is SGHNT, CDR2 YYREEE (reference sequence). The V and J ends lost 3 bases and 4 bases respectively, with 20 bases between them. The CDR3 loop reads CASSSELAAAFYEQYF. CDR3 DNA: TGTGCCAGCAGCTCCGAACTAGCCGCGGCCTTTTACGAGCAGTACTTC. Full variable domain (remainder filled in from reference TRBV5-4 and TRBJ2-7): ETGVTQSPTHLIKTRGQQVTLRCSSQSGHNTVSWYQQALGQGPQFIFQYYREEENGRGNFPPRFSGLQFPNYSSELNVNALELDDSALYLCASSSELAAAFYEQYFGPGTRLTVT.

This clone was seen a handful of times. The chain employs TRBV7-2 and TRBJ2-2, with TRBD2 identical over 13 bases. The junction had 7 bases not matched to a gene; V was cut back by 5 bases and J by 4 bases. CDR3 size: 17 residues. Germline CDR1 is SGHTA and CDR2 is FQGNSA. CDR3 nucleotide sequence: TGTGCCAGCAGCCCTACTAGCGGGAGGGCCCTCACCGGGGAGCTGTTTTTT. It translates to CASSPTSGRALTGELFF.

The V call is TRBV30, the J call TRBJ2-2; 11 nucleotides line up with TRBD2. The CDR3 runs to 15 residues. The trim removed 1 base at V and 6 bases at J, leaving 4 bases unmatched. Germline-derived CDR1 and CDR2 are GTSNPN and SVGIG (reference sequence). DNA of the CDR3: TGTGCCTGGAGTGGTAGCGGGGGGGCGTCCGGGGAGCTGTTTTTT. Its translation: CAWSGSGGASGELFF.

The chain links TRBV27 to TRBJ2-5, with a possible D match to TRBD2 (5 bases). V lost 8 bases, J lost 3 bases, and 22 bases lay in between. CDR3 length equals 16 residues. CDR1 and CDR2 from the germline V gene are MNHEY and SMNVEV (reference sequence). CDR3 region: CASFSVGFGRKETQYF. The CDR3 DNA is TGTGCCAGCTTTTCGGTGGGTTTTGGGAGAAAAGAGACCCAGTACTTC.

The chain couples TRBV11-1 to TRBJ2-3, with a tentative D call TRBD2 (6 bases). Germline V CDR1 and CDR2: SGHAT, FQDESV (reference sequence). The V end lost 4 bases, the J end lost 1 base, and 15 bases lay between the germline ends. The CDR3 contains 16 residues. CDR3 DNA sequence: TGTGCCAGCAGCTCCCAAGCGGCTAGCGGCACAGATACGCAGTATTTT. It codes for CASSSQAASGTDTQYF.

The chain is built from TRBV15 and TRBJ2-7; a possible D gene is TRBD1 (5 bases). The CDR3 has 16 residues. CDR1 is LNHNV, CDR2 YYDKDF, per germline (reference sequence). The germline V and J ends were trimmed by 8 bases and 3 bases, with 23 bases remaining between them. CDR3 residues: CATGYRNPKGYYEQYF. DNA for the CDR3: TGTGCCACCGGTTACAGGAACCCCAAGGGTTACTACGAGCAGTACTTC.

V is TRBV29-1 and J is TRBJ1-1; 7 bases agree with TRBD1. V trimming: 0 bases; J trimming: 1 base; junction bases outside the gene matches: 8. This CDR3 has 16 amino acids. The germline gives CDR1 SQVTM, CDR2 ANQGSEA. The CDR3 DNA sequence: TGCAGCGTTGAAGATGGAAAGGGGGCTTGGAACACTGAAGCTTTCTTT. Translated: CSVEDGKGAWNTEAFF. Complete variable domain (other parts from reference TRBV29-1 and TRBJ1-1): SAVISQKPSRDICQRGTSLTIQCQVDSQVTMMFWYRQQPGQSLTLIATANQGSEATYESGFVIDKFPISRPNLTFSTLTVSNMSPEDSSIYLCSVEDGKGAWNTEAFFGQGTRLTVV.

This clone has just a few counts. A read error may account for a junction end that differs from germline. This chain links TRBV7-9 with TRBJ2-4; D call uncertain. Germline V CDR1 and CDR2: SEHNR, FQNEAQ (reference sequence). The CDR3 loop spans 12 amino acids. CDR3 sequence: CASSLDESSPSF. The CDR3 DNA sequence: TGTGCCAGCAGCTTAGATGAGAGTAGTCCTAGCTTC.

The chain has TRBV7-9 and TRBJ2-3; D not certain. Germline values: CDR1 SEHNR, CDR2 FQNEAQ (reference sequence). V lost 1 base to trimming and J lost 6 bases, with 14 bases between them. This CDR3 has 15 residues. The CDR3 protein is CASSLDRLPGDTQYF. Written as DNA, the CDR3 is TGTGCCAGCAGCTTAGACCGCCTTCCTGGCGATACGCAGTATTTT.

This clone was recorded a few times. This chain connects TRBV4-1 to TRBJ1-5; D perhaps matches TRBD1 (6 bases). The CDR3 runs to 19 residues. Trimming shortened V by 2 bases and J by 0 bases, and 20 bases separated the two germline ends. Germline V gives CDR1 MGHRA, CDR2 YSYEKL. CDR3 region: CASSQTPGGGHYSNQPQHF. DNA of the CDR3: TGCGCCAGCAGCCAAACCCCAGGCGGGGGCCACTATAGCAATCAGCCCCAGCATTTT.

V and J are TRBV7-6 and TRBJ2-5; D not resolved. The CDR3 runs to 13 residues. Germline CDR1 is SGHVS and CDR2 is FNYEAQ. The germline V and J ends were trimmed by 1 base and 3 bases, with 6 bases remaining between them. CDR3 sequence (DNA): TGTGCCAGCAGCTTAGGGAGAAAAGAGACCCAGTACTTC. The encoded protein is CASSLGRKETQYF.

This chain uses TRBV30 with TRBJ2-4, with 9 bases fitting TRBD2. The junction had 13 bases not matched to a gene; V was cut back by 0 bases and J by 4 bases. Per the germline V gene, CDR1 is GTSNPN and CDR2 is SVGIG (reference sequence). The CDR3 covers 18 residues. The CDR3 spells CAWSVPLGSGGRKNIQYF. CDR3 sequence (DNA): TGTGCCTGGAGTGTACCTTTGGGTAGCGGGGGCCGAAAAAACATTCAGTACTTC.

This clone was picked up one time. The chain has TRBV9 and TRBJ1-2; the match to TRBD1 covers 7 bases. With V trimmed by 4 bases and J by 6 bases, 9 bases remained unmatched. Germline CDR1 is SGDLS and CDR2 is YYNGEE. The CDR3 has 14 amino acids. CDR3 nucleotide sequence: TGTGCCAGCAGCCCCCGGACAGGATGGAATGGCTACACCTTC. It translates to CASSPRTGWNGYTF.

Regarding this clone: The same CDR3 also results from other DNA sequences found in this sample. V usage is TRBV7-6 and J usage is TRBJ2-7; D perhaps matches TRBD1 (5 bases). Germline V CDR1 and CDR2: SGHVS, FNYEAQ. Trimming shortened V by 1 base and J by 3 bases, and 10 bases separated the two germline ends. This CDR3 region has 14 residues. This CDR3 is CASSLGGHGYEQYF. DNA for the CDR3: TGTGCCAGCAGCTTAGGCGGACACGGCTACGAGCAGTACTTC.